These 16 T cell receptor beta chains originate from one sample sequenced in a study of cytomegalovirus exposure and HLA in healthy donors. Amplification used 60 Vbeta primers and 13 Jbeta primers. Profiling relied on immunoSEQ multiplex PCR, and the TCRdb table lists in-frame clones only, not all of them. The repertoire consists of under 250,000 clones, with approximately 80% occurring once and the leading ten covering over 0.65%. The specimen was PBMCs. The source is a boy aged 2 to 10 in good health and CMV-seronegative.

The chain is built from TRBV30 and TRBJ2-2; possibly TRBD2 for D (7 bases). V was trimmed by 2 bases and J by 2 bases, leaving 12 bases between them. This CDR3 has 15 residues. Germline V gives CDR1 GTSNPN, CDR2 SVGIG (reference sequence). The CDR3 DNA reads TGTGCCTGGAGTAGGGGGGGGAGCAACACCGGGGAGCTGTTTTTT. Its translation is CAWSRGGSNTGELFF.

The chain uses TRBV11-1 and TRBJ2-7; 11 bases are shared with TRBD2. Trimming removed 5 bases from V and 2 bases from J; junction bases left unmatched: 5. CDR1 is SGHAT, CDR2 FQDESV, per germline (reference sequence). The CDR3 runs to 15 residues. The CDR3 coding sequence is TGTGCCAGCAGCCTACTAGCGGGAGACACCTACGAGCAGTACTTC. Translating gives CASSLLAGDTYEQYF. The whole variable domain, filled in from reference TRBV11-1 and TRBJ2-7, reads EAEVAQSPRYKITEKSQAVAFWCDPISGHATLYWYRQILGQGPELLVQFQDESVVDDSQLPKDRFSAERLKGVDSTLKIQPAELGDSAMYLCASSLLAGDTYEQYFGPGTRLTVT.

This sequence joins TRBV11-2 and TRBJ2-7; D perhaps matches TRBD1 (6 bases). V dropped 2 bases and J dropped 2 bases, with 19 bases sitting between them. This CDR3 region has 17 residues. Germline V lookup: CDR1 SGHAT, CDR2 FQNNGV. For the CDR3, the DNA is TGTGCCAGCAGCTTAATACCCCGGGGCAGGGGCCCCTACGAGCAGTACTTC. Translated: CASSLIPRGRGPYEQYF.

The V call is TRBV11-2, the J call TRBJ2-3; tentatively, D is TRBD2 (5 bases). The germline V gene has CDR1 SGHAT and CDR2 FQNNGV. With 3 bases removed from V and 0 bases from J, the gap between germline ends came to 10 bases. The CDR3 extends over 15 amino acids. The CDR3 bases are TGTGCCAGCAGCTTTCGGGATCCTAGCACAGATACGCAGTATTTT. Protein: CASSFRDPSTDTQYF.

A few counts support this clone. A junction boundary mismatches the germline segment, possibly from a read error. CDR3 region: CSSSPGLTEAFF. The CDR3 DNA follows: TGTTCCAGCAGCCCGGGTCTCACTGAAGCTTTCTTT. This rearrangement joins TRBV7-9 to TRBJ1-1; D is unresolved. This CDR3 contains 12 residues. Germline V lookup: CDR1 SEHNR, CDR2 FQNEAQ (reference sequence).

The V call is TRBV19, the J call TRBJ1-1; perhaps TRBD1 as D (6 bases). Per germline, CDR1 LNHDA and CDR2 SQIVND (reference sequence). The V end was cut by 5 bases, the J end by 0 bases, with 10 bases between. The CDR3 contains 14 residues. The DNA for the CDR3 is TGTGCCAGTAGTTCGTGGACAGTGAACACTGAAGCTTTCTTT. It yields the protein CASSSWTVNTEAFF.

The genes are TRBV9 and TRBJ2-7; 8 nucleotides match TRBD1. The germline gives CDR1 SGDLS, CDR2 YYNGEE. Trimming removed 3 bases from V and 3 bases from J; junction bases left unmatched: 8. CDR3 length: 15 residues. The CDR3 loop is CASSGSGTGLYEQYF. In DNA form, the CDR3 reads TGTGCCAGCAGCGGTTCCGGGACAGGCCTCTACGAGCAGTACTTC. The full variable domain, its missing parts supplied by reference TRBV9 and TRBJ2-7, is DSGVTQTPKHLITATGQRVTLRCSPRSGDLSVYWYQQSLDQGLQFLIQYYNGEERAKGNILERFSAQQFPDLHSELNLSSLELGDSALYFCASSGSGTGLYEQYFGPGTRLTVT.

V gene TRBV29-1 combines with J gene TRBJ2-1; TRBD2 might be the D (6 bases). Trimming shortened V by 5 bases and J by 2 bases, and 7 bases separated the two germline ends. Germline assignment: CDR1 SQVTM and CDR2 ANQGSEA. There are 12 residues in the CDR3. The CDR3 is CSVSGAYNEQFF. The CDR3 bases are TGCAGCGTTTCGGGGGCCTACAATGAGCAGTTCTTC.

V gene TRBV6-5 combines with J gene TRBJ2-5, with D perhaps matching TRBD2 (6 bases). Gene TRBJ2-7 matches the end of the DNA better, so the J call may be wrong. The CDR3 spans 14 residues. CDR1 is MNHEY and CDR2 is SVGAGI in the germline V gene. The DNA for the CDR3 is TGTGCCAGCAGTTACGGAGGGAGATCCTACGAGCAGTACTTC. This translates into CASSYGGRSYEQYF.

The gene calls are TRBV6-6 and TRBJ2-3; maybe TRBD2 (6 bases). The CDR3 covers 16 residues. Trimming pared 0 bases from V and 1 base from J, leaving 11 bases between. The germline V gene has CDR1 MNHNY and CDR2 SVGAGI (reference sequence). The CDR3 nucleotides are TGTGCCAGCAGTTACTCCGCGGGAACCGGCACAGATACGCAGTATTTT. It encodes CASSYSAGTGTDTQYF.

This chain links TRBV5-6 with TRBJ2-6, with D possibly matching TRBD1 (6 bases). The length of the CDR3 is 17 residues. The V end was cut by 6 bases, the J end by 4 bases, with 20 bases between. Per the germline V gene, CDR1 is SGHDT and CDR2 is YYEEEE. CDR3 residues: CASTSPRTASGANVLTF. DNA of the CDR3: TGTGCCAGCACCTCCCCCCGGACAGCTTCGGGGGCCAACGTCCTGACTTTC.

The genes are TRBV2 and TRBJ2-1; weak D call: TRBD2 (7 bases). V lost 1 base, J lost 5 bases, and 12 bases lay in between. Germline V lookup: CDR1 SNHLY, CDR2 FYNNEI. CDR3 length: 15 amino acids. The chain's CDR3 is CASSEGGGWNNEQFF. CDR3 coding DNA: TGTGCCAGCAGTGAAGGCGGGGGCTGGAACAATGAGCAGTTCTTC.

V is TRBV19 and J is TRBJ2-1; 9 positions agree with TRBD2. Germline loops: CDR1 LNHDA, CDR2 SQIVND (reference sequence). CDR3 length: 16 amino acids. Trimming cost V 7 bases and J 5 bases; bases outside gene matches: 12. CDR3 sequence: CASNPWGLAGNNEQFF. DNA for the CDR3: TGTGCCAGTAACCCGTGGGGGCTAGCGGGGAACAATGAGCAGTTCTTC.

This chain connects TRBV21-1 to TRBJ2-5; the table's D call of TRBD2 was not tested on the DNA. TRBV21-1 is an annotated pseudogene. The CDR3 length is 15 residues. CDR3 residues: CASSLRLAGEETQYF. The CDR3 nucleotides read TGTGCCAGCAGCCTTCGACTAGCGGGAGAAGAGACCCAGTACTTC.

The V and J genes are TRBV5-5 and TRBJ2-1, with D unresolved. CDR3 size: 11 residues. V lost 2 bases to trimming and J lost 8 bases, with 5 bases between them. Germline CDR1 and CDR2: SGHKS and YYEKEE (reference sequence). In DNA, the CDR3 is TGTGCCAGCAGCTTTAGAGATGAGCAGTTCTTC. This encodes CASSFRDEQFF.

This chain links TRBV7-6 with TRBJ2-5, with 10 bases aligning to TRBD2. There are 18 residues in the CDR3. V lost 7 bases, J lost 4 bases, and 18 bases stayed unmatched. Germline-derived CDR1 and CDR2 are SGHVS and FNYEAQ. CDR3 coding DNA: TGTGCCAGCATCAAGCGGGGTCTAGCGGGAGCGTATCGAGAGACCCAGTACTTC. Amino acid sequence: CASIKRGLAGAYRETQYF.